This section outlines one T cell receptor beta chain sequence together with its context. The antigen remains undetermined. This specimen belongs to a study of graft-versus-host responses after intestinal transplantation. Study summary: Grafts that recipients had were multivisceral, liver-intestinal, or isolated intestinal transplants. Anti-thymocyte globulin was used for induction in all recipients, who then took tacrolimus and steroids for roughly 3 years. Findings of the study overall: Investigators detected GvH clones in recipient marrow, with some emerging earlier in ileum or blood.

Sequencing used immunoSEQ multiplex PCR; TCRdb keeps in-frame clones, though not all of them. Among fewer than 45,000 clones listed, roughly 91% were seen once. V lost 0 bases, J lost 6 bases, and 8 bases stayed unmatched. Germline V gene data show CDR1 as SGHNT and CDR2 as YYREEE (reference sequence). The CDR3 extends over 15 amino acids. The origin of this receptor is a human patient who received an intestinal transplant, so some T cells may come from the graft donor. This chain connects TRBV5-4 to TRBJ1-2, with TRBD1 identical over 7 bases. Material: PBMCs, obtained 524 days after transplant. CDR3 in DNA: TGTGCCAGCAGCTTGGTGAGACAGGGAGATCATGGCTACACCTTC. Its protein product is CASSLVRQGDHGYTF.